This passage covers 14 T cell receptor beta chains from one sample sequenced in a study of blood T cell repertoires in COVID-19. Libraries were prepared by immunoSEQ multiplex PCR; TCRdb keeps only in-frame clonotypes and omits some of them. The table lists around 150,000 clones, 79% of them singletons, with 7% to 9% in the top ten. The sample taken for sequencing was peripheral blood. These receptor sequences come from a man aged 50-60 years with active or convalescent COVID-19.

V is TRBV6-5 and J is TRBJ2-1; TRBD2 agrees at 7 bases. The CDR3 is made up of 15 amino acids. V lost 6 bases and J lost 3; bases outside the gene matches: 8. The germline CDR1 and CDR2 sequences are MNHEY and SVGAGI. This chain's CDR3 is CASSSILADYNEQFF. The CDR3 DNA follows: TGTGCCAGCAGCTCCATTCTAGCGGACTACAATGAGCAGTTCTTC.

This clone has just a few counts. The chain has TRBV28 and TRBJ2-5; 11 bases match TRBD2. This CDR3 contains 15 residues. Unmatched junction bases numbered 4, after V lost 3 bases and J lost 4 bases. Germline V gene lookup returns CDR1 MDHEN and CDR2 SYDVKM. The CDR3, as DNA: TGTGCCAGCAGTTTCCCCGGACTAGCGGGAGAGACCCAGTACTTC. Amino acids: CASSFPGLAGETQYF.

CDR3 region: CASSAGTVHYEQYF. In DNA, the CDR3 is TGTGCCAGTAGTGCCGGGACAGTGCACTACGAGCAGTACTTC. J is TRBJ2-7 and V is TRBV19; 7 bases fit TRBD1. The CDR3 totals 14 residues. Trimming removed 5 bases from V and 3 bases from J; junction bases left unmatched: 7. Per germline, CDR1 LNHDA and CDR2 SQIVND (reference sequence).

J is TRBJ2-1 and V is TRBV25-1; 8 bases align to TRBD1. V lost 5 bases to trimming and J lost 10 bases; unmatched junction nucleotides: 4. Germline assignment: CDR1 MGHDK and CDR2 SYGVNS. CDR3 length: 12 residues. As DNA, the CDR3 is TGTGCCAGCAGTACAGGGGGTCGGGAGCAGTTCTTC. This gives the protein CASSTGGREQFF.

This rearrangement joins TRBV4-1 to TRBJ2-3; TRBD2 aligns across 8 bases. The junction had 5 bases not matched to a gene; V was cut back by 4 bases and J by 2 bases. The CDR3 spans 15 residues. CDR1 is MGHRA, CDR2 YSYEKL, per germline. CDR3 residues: CASSPPGLDTDTQYF. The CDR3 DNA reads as TGCGCCAGCAGCCCTCCGGGACTAGACACAGATACGCAGTATTTT.

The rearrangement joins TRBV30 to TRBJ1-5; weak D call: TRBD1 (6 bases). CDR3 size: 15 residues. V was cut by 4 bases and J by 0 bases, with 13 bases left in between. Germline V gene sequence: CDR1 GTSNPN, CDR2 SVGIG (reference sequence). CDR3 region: CAWTLPGASNQPQHF. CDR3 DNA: TGTGCCTGGACCCTCCCAGGGGCTAGCAATCAGCCCCAGCATTTT. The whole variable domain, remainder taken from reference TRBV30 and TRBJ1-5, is SQTIHQWPATLVQPVGSPLSLECTVEGTSNPNLYWYRQAAGRGLQLLFYSVGIGQISSEVPQNLSASRPQDRQFILSSKKLLLSDSGFYLCAWTLPGASNQPQHFGDGTRLSIL.

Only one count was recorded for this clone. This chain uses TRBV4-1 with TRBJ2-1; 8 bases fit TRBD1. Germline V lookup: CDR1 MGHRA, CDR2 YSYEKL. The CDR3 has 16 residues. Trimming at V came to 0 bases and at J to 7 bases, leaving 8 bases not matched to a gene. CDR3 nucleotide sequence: TGCGCCAGCAGCCAAGATGGGGGACAGGTCCAAAATGAGCAGTTCTTC. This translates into CASSQDGGQVQNEQFF.

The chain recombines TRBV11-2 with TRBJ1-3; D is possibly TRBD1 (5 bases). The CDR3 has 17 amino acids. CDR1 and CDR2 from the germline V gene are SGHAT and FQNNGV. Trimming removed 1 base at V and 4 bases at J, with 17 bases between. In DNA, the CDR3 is TGTGCCAGCAGCTTAGCAGGAGGGGAGGTAGTCGGAAACACCATATATTTT. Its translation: CASSLAGGEVVGNTIYF. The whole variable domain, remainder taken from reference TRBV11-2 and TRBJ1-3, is EAGVAQSPRYKIIEKRQSVAFWCNPISGHATLYWYQQILGQGPKLLIQFQNNGVVDDSQLPKDRFSAERLKGVDSTLKIQPAKLEDSAVYLCASSLAGGEVVGNTIYFGEGSWLTVV.

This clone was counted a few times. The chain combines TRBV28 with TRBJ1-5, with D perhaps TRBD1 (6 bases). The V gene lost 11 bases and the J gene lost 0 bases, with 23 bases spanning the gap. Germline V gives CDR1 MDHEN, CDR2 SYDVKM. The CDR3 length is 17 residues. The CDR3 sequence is CAGGAQGPRVSNQPQHF. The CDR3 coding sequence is TGTGCCGGGGGAGCTCAGGGGCCCCGGGTTAGCAATCAGCCCCAGCATTTT.

CDR3 bases: TGCGCCAGCAGCTGGGACAGGTCTGAAGCTTTCTTT. Its translation is CASSWDRSEAFF. This chain joins TRBV5-1 and TRBJ1-1; TRBD1 aligns across 8 bases. CDR3 length: 12 amino acids. Germline CDR1 and CDR2: SGHRS and YFSETQ. With V trimmed by 3 bases and J by 6 bases, 1 base remained unmatched.

In nucleotides, the CDR3 is TGTGCCAGCAGCCCACCCCAGGGCGAGCAGTACTTC. Encoded protein: CASSPPQGEQYF. The genes are TRBV7-2 and TRBJ2-7, with TRBD1 as a possible D gene (5 bases). V shed 5 bases and J shed 6 bases, with 11 bases lying between them. This CDR3 is built from 12 residues. The V gene's germline CDR1 is SGHTA and CDR2 FQGNSA.

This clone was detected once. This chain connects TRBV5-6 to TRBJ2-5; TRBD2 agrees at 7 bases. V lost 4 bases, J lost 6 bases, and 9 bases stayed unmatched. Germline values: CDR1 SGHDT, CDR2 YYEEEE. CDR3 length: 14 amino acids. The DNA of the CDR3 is TGTGCCAGCAGCCCGGACCCGGGGGGAAAGACCCAGTACTTC. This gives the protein CASSPDPGGKTQYF. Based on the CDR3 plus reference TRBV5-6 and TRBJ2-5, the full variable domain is DAGVTQSPTHLIKTRGQQVTLRCSPKSGHDTVSWYQQALGQGPQFIFQYYEEEERQRGNFPDRFSGHQFPNYSSELNVNALLLGDSALYLCASSPDPGGKTQYFGPGTRLLVL.

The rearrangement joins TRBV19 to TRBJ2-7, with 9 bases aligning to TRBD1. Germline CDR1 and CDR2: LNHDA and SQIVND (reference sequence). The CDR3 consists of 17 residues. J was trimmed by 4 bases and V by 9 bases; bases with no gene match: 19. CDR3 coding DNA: TGTGCCAGCTCGAGTATCTTGGGACAGGGCTCACCATACGAGCAGTACTTC. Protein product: CASSSILGQGSPYEQYF.

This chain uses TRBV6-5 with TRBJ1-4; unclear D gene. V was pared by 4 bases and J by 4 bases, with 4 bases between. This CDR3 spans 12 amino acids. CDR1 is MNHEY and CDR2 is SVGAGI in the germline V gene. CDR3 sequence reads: CASSFNNEKLFF. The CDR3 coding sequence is TGTGCCAGCAGTTTTAATAATGAAAAACTGTTTTTT.